The 21 T cell receptor beta chains below come from one sample, sequenced in a study of cytomegalovirus exposure and HLA in healthy donors. Amplification used 60 Vbeta primers and 13 Jbeta primers. Sequenced by immunoSEQ multiplex PCR; TCRdb stores in-frame clones only, minus some. Altogether about 130,000 clones are present, about 84% being singletons, with the ten largest covering approximately 1.2%. Sequenced material: PBMCs. These receptors were obtained from a boy between 5 and 17 years old in good health and CMV-seronegative.

The chain carries TRBV27 and TRBJ2-4, with TRBD1 identical over 10 bases. V shed 5 bases, J shed 9 bases, and the junction held 4 bases outside the gene matches. The germline gives CDR1 MNHEY, CDR2 SMNVEV (reference sequence). The CDR3 length is 13 residues. The CDR3: CASSPGQGGIQYF. The CDR3 coding sequence is TGTGCCAGCAGTCCCGGACAGGGGGGCATTCAGTACTTC.

This chain connects TRBV19 to TRBJ2-7; weak D call: TRBD2 (5 bases). CDR1 is LNHDA and CDR2 is SQIVND in the germline V gene (reference sequence). The CDR3 length is 15 residues. V was cut by 3 bases and J by 4 bases, with 16 bases left in between. The CDR3 spells CASSILSGPGYEQYF. The CDR3 DNA is TGTGCCAGTAGTATTCTTTCAGGACCGGGATACGAGCAGTACTTC.

The rearrangement joins TRBV30 to TRBJ1-6, with D unclear. The CDR3 runs to 13 residues. V was shortened by 7 bases and J by 7 bases, with 14 bases between the two germline ends. Germline CDR1 and CDR2: GTSNPN and SVGIG (reference sequence). CDR3: CASSDGMNSPLHF. The CDR3 DNA sequence: TGTGCCTCCTCAGACGGGATGAATTCACCCCTCCACTTT.

The chain is built from TRBV5-1 and TRBJ2-1, with 7 nucleotides matching TRBD1. The V gene end was trimmed by 4 bases and the J gene end by 7 bases; junction bases not matched to a gene: 2. Germline CDR1 and CDR2: SGHRS and YFSETQ. The CDR3 totals 12 residues. CDR3 protein: CASSPQGNEQFF. The DNA for the CDR3 is TGCGCCAGCAGCCCACAGGGGAATGAGCAGTTCTTC. The whole variable domain, remainder taken from reference TRBV5-1 and TRBJ2-1, is KAGVTQTPRYLIKTRGQQVTLSCSPISGHRSVSWYQQTPGQGLQFLFEYFSETQRNKGNFPGRFSGRQFSNSRSEMNVSTLELGDSALYLCASSPQGNEQFFGPGTRLTVL.

The CDR3 loop is CASSIRTASSGANVLTF. The CDR3 DNA follows: TGTGCCAGTAGTATAAGAACGGCTAGCTCTGGGGCCAACGTCCTGACTTTC. The V call is TRBV19, the J call TRBJ2-6; D unresolved. V lost 2 bases and J lost 0, with 11 bases in between. Germline V CDR1 and CDR2: LNHDA, SQIVND (reference sequence). The CDR3 runs 17 residues.

This chain connects TRBV6-1 to TRBJ2-5, with 8 bases identical to TRBD2. This CDR3 spans 15 amino acids. J gave up 5 bases and V 2 bases, and 7 bases lay outside the gene matches. Germline CDR1 and CDR2: MNHNS and SASEGT. The DNA of the CDR3 is TGTGCCAGCAGTGAACTCCGAGCGGGAGTGGAGACCCAGTACTTC. Its translation is CASSELRAGVETQYF.

The gene calls are TRBV4-1 and TRBJ2-3; 8 bases line up with TRBD1. The J segment lost 3 bases and the V segment lost 0 bases, leaving 5 bases of the junction unmatched. The CDR3 runs 16 residues. CDR1 and CDR2 (germline): MGHRA, YSYEKL. The CDR3: CASSQEAGGSTDTQYF. The CDR3 DNA reads as TGCGCCAGCAGCCAAGAGGCAGGGGGCTCTACAGATACGCAGTATTTT.

The V gene is TRBV10-3, the J gene TRBJ1-1; TRBD1 agrees at 8 bases. V lost 4 bases, J lost 4 bases, and 8 bases stayed unmatched. CDR1 is ENHRY, CDR2 SYGVKD, per germline. CDR3 size: 15 residues. The CDR3 region is CAISAIGQGGTEAFF. CDR3 nucleotide sequence: TGTGCCATCAGTGCAATTGGACAGGGAGGCACTGAAGCTTTCTTT.

The CDR3 region is CASSSGLAGVYEQYF. The CDR3 DNA reads TGTGCCAGCAGTTCGGGACTAGCGGGAGTCTACGAGCAGTACTTC. J is TRBJ2-7 and V is TRBV6-5, with 14 bases aligning to TRBD2. The CDR3 spans 15 residues. Germline assignment: CDR1 MNHEY and CDR2 SVGAGI. The ends lost 4 bases at V and 3 bases at J; junction bases unmatched: 2.

The chain joins TRBV5-4 to TRBJ2-3; TRBD2 agrees at 15 bases. With 4 bases clipped from V and 5 bases from J, the junction kept 5 bases outside the gene matches. The CDR3 runs to 16 residues. CDR1 is SGHNT and CDR2 is YYREEE in the germline V gene (reference sequence). CDR3 residues: CASSRTSGRAIDTQYF. The CDR3 DNA follows: TGTGCCAGCAGCAGGACTAGCGGGAGGGCCATAGATACGCAGTATTTT.

The J gene is TRBJ2-1, the V gene TRBV27; TRBD1 matches at 8 bases. Germline V CDR1 and CDR2: MNHEY, SMNVEV (reference sequence). V shed 6 bases and J 6 bases; nucleotides not matched to a gene: 10. The CDR3 consists of 15 residues. The CDR3: CASSPDRDRGNEQFF. In DNA form, the CDR3 reads TGTGCCAGCAGCCCGGACAGGGATAGGGGCAATGAGCAGTTCTTC.

V and J are TRBV5-6 and TRBJ2-7; 7 nucleotides agree with TRBD2. The CDR3 extends over 14 amino acids. The germline V gene has CDR1 SGHDT and CDR2 YYEEEE. Trimming took 4 bases from V and 3 from J; bases not matched to a gene: 7. The CDR3 sequence: CASSPGLKDYEQYF. The CDR3 bases are TGTGCCAGCAGCCCGGGACTAAAAGACTACGAGCAGTACTTC.

The chain carries TRBV10-3 and TRBJ2-3, with 9 nucleotides matching TRBD2. Germline V CDR1 and CDR2: ENHRY, SYGVKD. The V segment lost 0 bases and the J segment 2 bases; nucleotides outside the gene matches: 3. The CDR3 is 16 residues long. This chain's CDR3 is CAISESAGGATDTQYF. Here the CDR3 DNA reads TGTGCCATCAGTGAGTCGGCGGGAGGGGCCACAGATACGCAGTATTTT.

The rearrangement uses TRBV5-6 and TRBJ2-7; the D gene is possibly TRBD1 (6 bases). Looked up from germline, CDR1 is SGHDT and CDR2 is YYEEEE. The CDR3 is 13 amino acids. Trimming removed 0 bases from V and 5 bases from J, with 9 bases in between. The CDR3 bases are TGTGCCAGCAGCTTGGCAGGGGACAACGAGCAGTACTTC. Translated, it gives CASSLAGDNEQYF. Filled out from reference TRBV5-6 and TRBJ2-7, the complete variable domain reads DAGVTQSPTHLIKTRGQQVTLRCSPKSGHDTVSWYQQALGQGPQFIFQYYEEEERQRGNFPDRFSGHQFPNYSSELNVNALLLGDSALYLCASSLAGDNEQYFGPGTRLTVT.

This chain's CDR3 is CASSLASGSNEQFF. The CDR3 nucleotides read TGTGCCAGCTCACTGGCTAGCGGGAGTAATGAGCAGTTCTTC. This chain joins TRBV18 and TRBJ2-1, with 10 bases aligning to TRBD2. CDR3 length: 14 residues. V shed 4 bases, J shed 7 bases, and the junction held 4 bases outside the gene matches. Germline V gene lookup returns CDR1 KGHSH and CDR2 LQKENI.

The chain joins TRBV30 to TRBJ1-2; 8 positions match TRBD1. The germline V gene has CDR1 GTSNPN and CDR2 SVGIG (reference sequence). With 1 base clipped from V and 7 bases from J, the junction kept 8 bases outside the gene matches. The CDR3 has 14 residues. CDR3 in amino acids: CAWSEATGVFGYTF. CDR3 nucleotides: TGTGCCTGGAGTGAGGCGACAGGGGTTTTTGGCTACACCTTC. Looking up the rest from reference TRBV30 and TRBJ1-2 gives the full variable domain: SQTIHQWPATLVQPVGSPLSLECTVEGTSNPNLYWYRQAAGRGLQLLFYSVGIGQISSEVPQNLSASRPQDRQFILSSKKLLLSDSGFYLCAWSEATGVFGYTFGSGTRLTVV.

The rearrangement links TRBV30 to TRBJ1-2; unclear D gene. The CDR3 runs to 13 residues. Germline V gene sequence: CDR1 GTSNPN, CDR2 SVGIG (reference sequence). Trimming took off 4 bases at V and 5 bases at J, with 14 bases between the two ends. CDR3 region: CAWTLSPTYGYTF. The CDR3 DNA is TGTGCCTGGACATTAAGTCCAACTTATGGCTACACCTTC.

The chain couples TRBV4-3 to TRBJ1-1, with 9 positions matching TRBD1. J lost 1 base, V lost 0 bases, and 6 bases had no gene match. Germline V gene lookup returns CDR1 LGHNA and CDR2 YSLEER. This CDR3 has 17 residues. The chain's CDR3 is CASSQDLQGARNTEAFF. CDR3 nucleotides: TGCGCCAGCAGCCAAGACTTACAGGGGGCTAGGAACACTGAAGCTTTCTTT.

This chain joins TRBV6-1 and TRBJ2-7; 9 nucleotides match TRBD1. The V gene's germline CDR1 is MNHNS and CDR2 SASEGT. V was clipped by 6 bases and J by 7 bases; unmatched bases: 7. CDR3 size: 13 residues. The DNA for the CDR3 is TGTGCCAGCAGCCTACAGGGGGCGAGGGAGCAGTACTTC. Its translation: CASSLQGAREQYF.

The chain combines TRBV19 with TRBJ1-1, with TRBD1 identical over 10 bases. The CDR3 totals 13 residues. From germline, CDR1 is LNHDA and CDR2 SQIVND (reference sequence). The ends lost 8 bases at V and 4 bases at J; junction bases unmatched: 4. CDR3 coding DNA: TGTGCCAGTGGCGACAGGGGGCTCACTGAAGCTTTCTTT. The encoded protein is CASGDRGLTEAFF. Based on the CDR3 plus reference TRBV19 and TRBJ1-1, the full variable domain is DGGITQSPKYLFRKEGQNVTLSCEQNLNHDAMYWYRQDPGQGLRLIYYSQIVNDFQKGDIAEGYSVSREKKESFPLTVTSAQKNPTAFYLCASGDRGLTEAFFGQGTRLTVV.

The chain has TRBV11-3 and TRBJ2-7; TRBD2 aligns across 13 bases. Germline V gives CDR1 SGHNT, CDR2 YENEEA. Trimming took 5 bases from V and 2 from J; bases not matched to a gene: 6. The CDR3 spans 16 residues. CDR3 amino acids: CASSPHGLAGAYEQYF. The CDR3 DNA follows: TGTGCCAGCAGCCCGCACGGACTAGCGGGAGCCTACGAGCAGTACTTC.